One sample yielded the 24 T cell receptor beta chains listed below, sequenced in a study of cytomegalovirus exposure and HLA in healthy donors. The assay was immunoSEQ multiplex PCR, and TCRdb's table has in-frame clones only and misses some. The table records some 210,000 clones, roughly 84% of them present only once. The sample consisted of PBMCs. Receptor source: a young woman in good health and CMV-seropositive.

The rearrangement joins TRBV6-5 to TRBJ2-7; TRBD1 matches at 10 bases. Trimming cost V 2 bases and J 7 bases; bases outside gene matches: 11. Germline V CDR1 and CDR2: MNHEY, SVGAGI. The CDR3 contains 16 residues. CDR3 in amino acids: CASSYPSTGGYREQYF. CDR3 nucleotides: TGTGCCAGCAGTTACCCCTCGACAGGGGGCTACAGGGAGCAGTACTTC.

This chain's CDR3 is CASRNDRGLNEKLFF. In DNA form, the CDR3 reads TGTGCCAGCAGGAACGACAGGGGCCTTAATGAAAAACTGTTTTTT. The chain employs TRBV27 and TRBJ1-4; the match to TRBD1 covers 8 bases. Germline CDR1 and CDR2: MNHEY and SMNVEV (reference sequence). This CDR3 spans 15 amino acids. V gave up 6 bases and J gave up 4 bases; unmatched junction bases: 7.

This CDR3 is CTSSPRTSGSAKNIQYF. CDR3 bases: TGCACCAGCAGCCCCCGGACTAGCGGGAGTGCCAAAAACATTCAGTACTTC. The chain is built from TRBV1 and TRBJ2-4; the table's D gene call, TRBD2, was not cross checked with the DNA. TRBV1 corresponds to a pseudogene. The CDR3 has 17 amino acids.

This clone is a singleton in its sample. The CDR3 region has the DNA TGTGCCAGCAGAGCGGAAAGCACAGATACGCAGTATTTT. Amino acid sequence: CASRAESTDTQYF. The chain recombines TRBV6-6 with TRBJ2-3, with D perhaps matching TRBD2 (5 bases). Trimming removed 6 bases at V and 0 bases at J, with 7 bases between. Germline V gene data show CDR1 as MNHNY and CDR2 as SVGAGI (reference sequence). The CDR3 extends over 13 amino acids.

This chain links TRBV4-1 with TRBJ2-1, with TRBD2 as a possible D gene (5 bases). Germline CDR1 is MGHRA and CDR2 is YSYEKL. V lost 3 bases, J lost 6 bases, and 6 bases lay in between. The CDR3 consists of 12 residues. The DNA of the CDR3 is TGCGCCAGCAGCCACCGGGGCAATGAGCAGTTCTTC. This sequence encodes CASSHRGNEQFF.

V usage is TRBV28 and J usage is TRBJ1-1; D might be TRBD1 (5 bases). The length of the CDR3 is 12 residues. V was shortened by 2 bases and J by 7 bases, with 8 bases between the two germline ends. Germline lookup yields CDR1 MDHEN and CDR2 SYDVKM. In nucleotides, the CDR3 is TGTGCCAGCAGTTTACCCGGGGGTGAAGCTTTCTTT. Residues: CASSLPGGEAFF.

V gene TRBV7-9 combines with J gene TRBJ1-3, with a possible D match to TRBD1 (5 bases). The CDR3 runs to 13 residues. V was pared by 6 bases and J by 0 bases, with 6 bases between. CDR1 is SEHNR and CDR2 is FQNEAQ in the germline V gene (reference sequence). The CDR3 here is CASRTVSGNTIYF. CDR3 bases: TGTGCCAGCAGGACAGTCTCTGGAAACACCATATATTTT.

V is TRBV7-9 and J is TRBJ2-2, with a possible D match to TRBD2 (6 bases). The V gene's germline CDR1 is SEHNR and CDR2 FQNEAQ (reference sequence). Trimming took off 1 base at V and 4 bases at J, with 13 bases between the two ends. This CDR3 region has 16 residues. CDR3 bases: TGTGCCAGCAGCTTAGGTCCGGGAGCAAGCACCGGGGAGCTGTTTTTT. Translating it yields CASSLGPGASTGELFF.

CDR3 residues: CASSIAGGQETQYF. As DNA, the CDR3 is TGTGCCAGCAGTATAGCGGGAGGGCAAGAGACCCAGTACTTC. The chain carries TRBV25-1 and TRBJ2-5; 11 bases are a match to TRBD2. V was pared by 5 bases and J by 2 bases, with 1 base of the junction left unmatched. Per the germline V gene, CDR1 is MGHDK and CDR2 is SYGVNS. The CDR3 extends over 14 amino acids.

J is TRBJ1-1 and V is TRBV27; D possibly corresponds to TRBD1 (6 bases). The V gene's germline CDR1 is MNHEY and CDR2 SMNVEV (reference sequence). CDR3 length: 14 residues. With 10 bases removed from V and 0 bases from J, the gap between germline ends came to 15 bases. The CDR3 bases are TGTGCCACCCGTGGGGGCCTCTTGAACACTGAAGCTTTCTTT. The encoded protein is CATRGGLLNTEAFF.

This sequence joins TRBV30 and TRBJ2-1; 9 bases align to TRBD2. The germline CDR1 and CDR2 sequences are GTSNPN and SVGIG (reference sequence). Trimming at V came to 4 bases and at J to 10 bases, leaving 11 bases not matched to a gene. The CDR3 length is 14 residues. The CDR3 DNA is TGTGCCTGGACTATTAGCGGGAGCGGGGGAGAGCAGTTCTTC. Amino acid sequence: CAWTISGSGGEQFF.

The J gene is TRBJ2-2, the V gene TRBV9, with D possibly TRBD2 on 6 matching bases. Germline V gene sequence: CDR1 SGDLS, CDR2 YYNGEE. V was clipped by 3 bases and J by 5 bases, with 14 bases between them. The CDR3 runs to 15 residues. CDR3 sequence (DNA): TGTGCCAGCAGCGCCCGCGGGGTGAATACCGGGGAGCTGTTTTTT. Encoded protein: CASSARGVNTGELFF.

Details on this clone: Other DNA sequences in the same sample also yield this CDR3. The CDR3: CASSPGVYNEQFF. The CDR3 DNA reads as TGTGCCAGCAGTCCAGGGGTATACAATGAGCAGTTCTTC. V gene TRBV27 combines with J gene TRBJ2-1; weak D call: TRBD1 (6 bases). Looked up from germline, CDR1 is MNHEY and CDR2 is SMNVEV (reference sequence). This CDR3 comprises 13 residues. With 5 bases removed from V and 4 bases from J, the gap between germline ends came to 9 bases.

The V and J genes are TRBV5-8 and TRBJ2-7, with TRBD1 as a possible D gene (6 bases). Germline loops: CDR1 SGHTS, CDR2 YDEGEE. V was clipped by 4 bases and J by 1 base, with 15 bases between them. The CDR3 has 15 residues. The CDR3 sequence is CASSPRRDISYEQYF. As DNA, the CDR3 is TGTGCCAGCAGCCCTCGAAGGGACATATCCTACGAGCAGTACTTC.

The rearrangement links TRBV18 to TRBJ2-1; D may be TRBD2 (7 bases). V was cut by 3 bases and J by 4 bases, with 19 bases left in between. This CDR3 contains 17 residues. Germline assignment: CDR1 KGHSH and CDR2 LQKENI. The CDR3 region has the DNA TGTGCCAGCTCACCTCCCGGGGGAGGGGGTGAGTACAATGAGCAGTTCTTC. It codes for CASSPPGGGGEYNEQFF.

This clone was seen just once. DNA for the CDR3: TGCGCCAGCAGCCTCGACGGGACTTGGGGCATTCAGTACTTC. This translates into CASSLDGTWGIQYF. V usage is TRBV4-1 and J usage is TRBJ2-4; D is perhaps TRBD2 (6 bases). Looked up from germline, CDR1 is MGHRA and CDR2 is YSYEKL. The CDR3 length is 14 residues. The V and J ends lost 4 bases and 9 bases respectively, with 16 bases between them.

This clone was observed once. The chain has TRBV29-1 and TRBJ2-3; D is uncertain. V was trimmed by 1 base and J by 4 bases, leaving 18 bases between them. Per germline, CDR1 SQVTM and CDR2 ANQGSEA. The CDR3 spans 16 residues. The CDR3 protein is CSVEVYGSLAADTQYF. The CDR3 region has the DNA TGCAGCGTTGAAGTTTATGGCTCCCTCGCAGCAGATACGCAGTATTTT.

The chain uses TRBV9 and TRBJ1-5; possibly TRBD1 for D (5 bases). Germline V gene lookup returns CDR1 SGDLS and CDR2 YYNGEE. Trimming stripped 0 bases from V and 11 bases from J, with 9 bases between. The CDR3 is 12 amino acids. The CDR3 nucleotides read TGTGCCAGCAGCGTAGGGGGGGGGTCCCAGCATTTT. This encodes CASSVGGGSQHF. Looking up the rest from reference TRBV9 and TRBJ1-5 gives the full variable domain: DSGVTQTPKHLITATGQRVTLRCSPRSGDLSVYWYQQSLDQGLQFLIQYYNGEERAKGNILERFSAQQFPDLHSELNLSSLELGDSALYFCASSVGGGSQHFGDGTRLSIL.

The chain has TRBV30 and TRBJ1-2; D is unclear. Trimming cost V 0 bases and J 12 bases, with 20 bases left between them. CDR1 is GTSNPN and CDR2 is SVGIG in the germline V gene (reference sequence). The CDR3 extends over 14 amino acids. This CDR3 reads CAWSVSGFFMMDTF. As DNA, the CDR3 is TGTGCCTGGAGTGTATCCGGTTTTTTTATGATGGACACCTTC.

This CDR3 reads CASSLEASLPGGQPQHF. The DNA for the CDR3 is TGTGCCAGCAGCTTAGAGGCCAGCCTCCCCGGCGGCCAGCCCCAGCATTTT. The chain joins TRBV7-6 to TRBJ1-5; D is ambiguous. The CDR3 loop spans 17 amino acids. Germline V lookup: CDR1 SGHVS, CDR2 FNYEAQ. Trimming took off 1 base at V and 7 bases at J, with 20 bases between the two ends.

This clone occurred once. J is TRBJ2-7 and V is TRBV7-9; 12 nucleotides align to TRBD2. The ends lost 5 bases at V and 3 bases at J; junction bases unmatched: 5. CDR3 length equals 15 residues. Looked up from germline, CDR1 is SEHNR and CDR2 is FQNEAQ (reference sequence). DNA of the CDR3: TGTGCCAGCAGCCGGGGACTAGCGGGTAACTACGAGCAGTACTTC. Its translation is CASSRGLAGNYEQYF.

V is TRBV6-5 and J is TRBJ2-7, with 7 nucleotides matching TRBD1. The CDR3 extends over 15 amino acids. V was clipped by 0 bases and J by 0 bases; unmatched bases: 2. Germline V gene sequence: CDR1 MNHEY, CDR2 SVGAGI. The CDR3 nucleotides read TGTGCCAGCAGTTACTCCAGGGGGAGCTCCTACGAGCAGTACTTC. It yields the protein CASSYSRGSSYEQYF.

The chain recombines TRBV15 with TRBJ1-5; the D gene is possibly TRBD1 (5 bases). Trimming removed 4 bases at V and 2 bases at J, with 24 bases between. Germline V gene lookup returns CDR1 LNHNV and CDR2 YYDKDF (reference sequence). This CDR3 region has 19 residues. CDR3 loop: CATSISGLGGAIRNQPQHF. DNA of the CDR3: TGTGCCACCAGCATTTCGGGCTTAGGCGGGGCGATACGCAATCAGCCCCAGCATTTT.

This chain connects TRBV13 to TRBJ2-2; 10 positions match TRBD1. The CDR3 sequence is 15 residues long. V gave up 5 bases and J gave up 5 bases; unmatched junction bases: 5. Germline V gives CDR1 PRHDT, CDR2 FYEKMQ (reference sequence). The CDR3 loop is CASSPGQGMTGELFF. The DNA for the CDR3 is TGTGCCAGCAGCCCGGGACAGGGGATGACCGGGGAGCTGTTTTTT.